The 8 T cell receptor beta chains given below trace back to one sample, sequenced in a study of T cells in women clearing cervical HPV infection. Assay used: immunoSEQ multiplex PCR; TCRdb lists only in-frame clones, some missing. With about 39,000 clones in the sample, the ten largest clones hold less than 6%. The sequencing sample was made of blood buffy coat. The receptors were sampled from a woman aged 18 to 75 with a cervical HPV16 infection that either progressed to CIN3+ or cleared (not recorded which).

Concerning this clone itself: The read terminates 3 residues ahead of where the CDR3 ends, so the germline J gene completes it. J is TRBJ2-7 and V is TRBV19; 7 nucleotides align to TRBD1. The CDR3 runs 16 residues. Germline CDR1 LNHDA, CDR2 SQIVND (reference sequence). The J segment lost 2 bases and the V segment lost 0 bases, leaving 7 bases of the junction unmatched. CDR3 amino acids: CASSIDIRQGTYEQYF. The sequenced CDR3 bases are TGTGCCAGTAGTATAGACATAAGACAGGGAACCTACGAG. The entire variable domain, with the rest obtained from reference TRBV19 and TRBJ2-7, is as follows: DGGITQSPKYLFRKEGQNVTLSCEQNLNHDAMYWYRQDPGQGLRLIYYSQIVNDFQKGDIAEGYSVSREKKESFPLTVTSAQKNPTAFYLCASSIDIRQGTYEQYFGPGTRLTVT.

Comments on this clone: The read gets to within 3 residues of the CDR3 end, and the germline J gene fills in the rest. V usage is TRBV19 and J usage is TRBJ2-7, with TRBD2 identical over 7 bases. The CDR3 extends over 14 amino acids. Germline trimming cut 4 bases from V and 3 bases from J; bases unmatched to any gene: 6. CDR1 and CDR2 from the germline V gene are LNHDA and SQIVND (reference sequence). This CDR3 reads CASSTTWGGYEQYF. The CDR3 bases that were read are TGTGCCAGTAGTACCACTTGGGGGGGCTACGAG.

Turning to this clone: Read sequence stops 3 residues before the CDR3 end, and the germline J gene provides the missing end. The rearrangement uses TRBV18 and TRBJ2-6, with 9 bases aligning to TRBD1. The ends lost 2 bases at V and 2 bases at J; junction bases unmatched: 16. The CDR3 runs to 21 residues. From germline, CDR1 is KGHSH and CDR2 LQKENI. The CDR3: CASSPYTQTGGPFAGANVLTF. The DNA read from the CDR3 is TGTGCCAGCTCACCATATACTCAGACAGGGGGACCTTTCGCTGGGGCCAACGTC.

Worth noting for this clone: The CDR3 is cut off 3 residues early in the read; its end comes from the germline J gene. The chain combines TRBV19 with TRBJ2-1, with 7 nucleotides matching TRBD2. Germline CDR1 LNHDA, CDR2 SQIVND (reference sequence). The ends lost 6 bases at V and 5 bases at J; junction bases unmatched: 7. The length of the CDR3 is 14 residues. The covered CDR3 bases are TGTGCCAGTAGGCGAGTAGCGGGTAACAATGAG. Protein product: CASRRVAGNNE. The CDR3, in full, reads CASRRVAGNNEQFF.

Partial CDR3 DNA: TGCAGTGCTGGAGGGGCGGGAGGGCCCATTGGTGAG. Translation: CSAGGAGGPIGE. The entire CDR3 reads CSAGGAGGPIGEQFF. The rearrangement uses TRBV20-1 and TRBJ2-1, with 9 positions matching TRBD2. The read finishes 3 residues shy of the CDR3 end, and the germline J gene is used to complete it. The CDR3 runs 15 residues. Germline assignment: CDR1 DFQATT and CDR2 SNEGSKA (reference sequence). J was trimmed by 9 bases and V by 5 bases; bases with no gene match: 14.

Points on this clone: The CDR3 extends 3 residues past the end of the read, so its final part is completed from the germline J gene. The genes are TRBV5-4 and TRBJ2-3, with 8 positions matching TRBD2. Germline lookup yields CDR1 SGHNT and CDR2 YYREEE (reference sequence). V dropped 5 bases and J dropped 6; count of bases not matched to a gene: 11. There are 15 residues in the CDR3. The DNA read from the CDR3 is TGTGCCAGCAGTGACCGGACTAGCTCGAGGGATACG. Translation: CASSDRTSSRDT. The whole CDR3 region reads CASSDRTSSRDTQYF.

On this clone itself: The missing CDR3 end, 3 residues past where the read stops, is filled in from the germline J gene. The V call is TRBV29-1, the J call TRBJ2-1, with D perhaps TRBD2 (5 bases). Looked up from germline, CDR1 is SQVTM and CDR2 is ANQGSEA. This CDR3 is 12 amino acids long. Trimming removed 2 bases at V and 8 bases at J, with 10 bases between. CDR3: CSVEWSGDEQFF. The CDR3 bases that were read are TGCAGCGTTGAATGGTCCGGGGATGAG.

Regarding this clone: The CDR3 end falls 3 residues outside the read, so it is completed with the germline J gene. The chain joins TRBV5-1 to TRBJ1-1; D is perhaps TRBD1 (6 bases). The CDR3 runs 15 residues. The germline V gene encodes CDR1 SGHRS and CDR2 YFSETQ. With 3 bases removed from V and 4 bases from J, the gap between germline ends came to 16 bases. CDR3 sequence: CASSSPGDGTTEAFF. CDR3 DNA, as far as it was read: TGCGCCAGCAGCTCCCCAGGGGACGGCACCACTGAA.